This T cell receptor beta chain appears in the sequencing data of a study of CD8+CD57+ T cells in acquired aplastic anemia. It was patients with CD8+CD57+ cell expansion by flow cytometry who were chosen for sequencing. Severe acquired aplastic anemia was diagnosed in all patients. Patients were untreated when blood was sampled. Points from the study as a whole: Found in both controls and patients were almost 30 CD8+ CDR3 sequences. CD8+ Simpson's diversity in patients was not significantly different from that in controls.

CDR3 and TCR beta VDJ profiling relied on genomic DNA as the template. TCRdb reanalysed the reads using MiXCR and keeps one entry per CDR3 protein. The top ten hold 0.8% to 0.85% of the sample, which has about 470,000 distinct CDR3 sequences, 25% to 40% seen once. Germline CDR1 reads DFQATT; CDR2 reads SNEGSKA (reference sequence). J was trimmed by 0 bases and V by 5 bases; bases with no gene match: 12. The CDR3 length is 18 residues. Points on this clonotype: As yet, its antigen is unknown.

The chain is built from TRBV20-1 and TRBJ2-7; 14 bases match TRBD2. The receptor comes from a human donor with aplastic anemia. Source material: sorted CD4+, CD8+, or CD8+CD57+ T cells (not recorded which) from PBMCs. CDR3 in DNA: TGCAGTGCTCTTAACCCCGGGACTAGCGGGGGAACCTCCTACGAGCAGTACTTC. Its translation is CSALNPGTSGGTSYEQYF.